A selection of T cell receptor beta chains follows, all from one sample in a study of blood T cell repertoires in COVID-19. Clones were sequenced by immunoSEQ multiplex PCR, and TCRdb holds only the in-frame ones, with some missing. This sample has about 110,000 clones, with 84% found just once. The sequenced sample consisted of peripheral blood. The source of these receptors is a woman older than 75 with active or convalescent COVID-19. Both conserved end residues are part of each CDR3. The order of the fields is V gene, clone size, D gene, J gene, CDR3 protein, CDR3 DNA. A D gene is named only where the DNA matches it firmly. Only part of the rows carry a size: once, few, many, or a class if the clone is expanded.

>TRBV7-3|once|TRBD2|TRBJ2-1
CASSLELAGGNEQFF
TGTGCCAGCAGCTTAGAACTAGCGGGAGGAAATGAGCAGTTCTTC
>TRBV18|-|-|TRBJ2-3
CASSQTVLKSTDTQYF
TGTGCCAGCTCACAAACAGTTCTCAAAAGCACAGATACGCAGTATTTT
>TRBV18|-|TRBD1|TRBJ1-2
CASSPDRGYGYTF
TGTGCCAGCTCACCCGACAGGGGCTATGGCTACACCTTC
>TRBV7-9|-|TRBD2|TRBJ2-1
CASSVISGRAYNEQFF
TGTGCCAGCAGCGTTATAAGCGGGAGGGCCTACAATGAGCAGTTCTTC
>TRBV7-8|-|TRBD1|TRBJ1-2
CASSSWTGGAGGYTF
TGTGCCAGCAGCTCGTGGACAGGGGGCGCGGGGGGCTACACCTTC
>TRBV3-1/TRBV3-2|-|-|TRBJ2-2
CASSQLATNTGELFF
TGTGCCAGCAGCCAACTAGCCACGAACACCGGGGAGCTGTTTTTT
>TRBV11-3|once|-|TRBJ2-5
CASGRGFQETQYF
TGTGCCAGCGGCAGAGGGTTCCAAGAGACCCAGTACTTC
>TRBV12-3/TRBV12-4|-|-|TRBJ2-1
CASSPLAVSEQFF
TGTGCCAGCAGTCCATTAGCAGTATCTGAGCAGTTCTTC
>TRBV29-1|-|TRBD2|TRBJ2-2
CSASRGAGSGGELFF
TGCAGCGCCTCGAGAGGAGCGGGATCCGGCGGGGAGCTGTTTTTT
>TRBV2|-|TRBD1|TRBJ1-3
CASNTGGPGNTIYF
TGTGCCAGCAATACAGGGGGCCCTGGAAACACCATATATTTT
>TRBV2|-|-|TRBJ1-5
CASSPIGGLGNQPQHF
TGTGCCAGCAGCCCTATCGGGGGTTTAGGCAATCAGCCCCAGCATTTT
>TRBV7-6|-|-|TRBJ1-5
CASSRPGHNQPQHF
TGTGCCAGCAGCCGCCCGGGTCACAATCAGCCCCAGCATTTT
>TRBV19|-|TRBD1|TRBJ1-3
CASSPTGEWGNTIYF
TGTGCCAGTAGTCCGACAGGGGAATGGGGAAACACCATATATTTT
>TRBV3-1/TRBV3-2|-|TRBD1|TRBJ1-1
CASSLGQQNTEAFF
TGTGCCAGCAGCCTGGGACAGCAGAACACTGAAGCTTTCTTT
>TRBV7-9|-|-|TRBJ2-1
CASSLQRPSYNEQFF
TGTGCCAGCAGCTTACAGCGTCCCTCCTACAATGAGCAGTTCTTC
>TRBV7-9|-|-|TRBJ2-1
CASSSTGDNEQFF
TGTGCCAGCAGCTCTACGGGAGACAATGAGCAGTTCTTC
>TRBV6-4|-|-|TRBJ2-7
CASQRALASPDYEQYF
TGTGCCAGCCAGAGAGCACTAGCTAGCCCGGACTACGAGCAGTACTTC
>TRBV2|-|-|TRBJ2-6
CASSEGASGANVLTF
TGTGCCAGCAGTGAGGGGGCCTCTGGGGCCAACGTCCTGACTTTC
>TRBV5-3|-|TRBD2|TRBJ2-3
CARSPSGSRTDTQYF
TGTGCCAGAAGCCCTAGCGGGAGTAGGACAGATACGCAGTATTTT
>TRBV11-2|-|TRBD1|TRBJ2-7
CASSLVTGKGEQYF
TGTGCCAGCAGCTTAGTGACAGGGAAAGGCGAGCAGTACTTC
>TRBV15|-|-|TRBJ1-6
CATSGGGGGYNSPLHF
TGTGCCACCAGCGGGGGGGGTGGTGGTTATAATTCACCCCTCCACTTT
>TRBV7-9|-|TRBD1|TRBJ2-7
CASSLAGTGFGQYF
TGTGCCAGCAGCTTAGCCGGGACAGGGTTTGGGCAGTACTTC
>TRBV18|-|-|TRBJ2-7
CASSPRTALLSYEQYF
TGTGCCAGCTCACCCCGGACAGCCCTCCTCTCCTACGAGCAGTACTTC
>TRBV29-1|-|-|TRBJ2-5
CSVEVSPETQYF
TGCAGCGTTGAAGTCTCCCCGGAGACCCAGTACTTC
>TRBV2|-|TRBD2|TRBJ2-7
CASSVAGAPREQYF
TGTGCCAGCAGCGTAGCGGGCGCGCCTCGAGAGCAGTACTTC
>TRBV3-1/TRBV3-2|-|TRBD2|TRBJ2-3
CASSQGLAESTDTQYF
TGTGCCAGCAGCCAAGGACTAGCGGAGTCCACAGATACGCAGTATTTT
>TRBV13|-|-|TRBJ2-7
CASSSAWGDEQYF
TGTGCCAGCAGCTCCGCGTGGGGGGACGAGCAGTACTTC
>TRBV11-2|-|TRBD2|TRBJ2-1
CASTDSGLAGGIGNEQFF
TGTGCCAGCACCGACAGTGGGCTAGCGGGAGGGATCGGGAATGAGCAGTTCTTC
>TRBV11-3|-|-|TRBJ2-2
CASSPPRGHSGGELFF
TGTGCCAGCAGCCCTCCCCGGGGACACTCCGGCGGGGAGCTGTTTTTT
>TRBV11-2|once|-|TRBJ2-2
CASSLLASGELFF
TGTGCCAGCAGCTTACTAGCTTCCGGGGAGCTGTTTTTT
>TRBV3-1/TRBV3-2|-|-|TRBJ2-1
CASSRPYREYNEQFF
TGTGCCAGCAGCCGTCCCTATCGGGAATACAATGAGCAGTTCTTC
>TRBV6-5|-|TRBD1|TRBJ1-5
CASSLQGARQPQHF
TGTGCCAGCAGCCTACAGGGGGCGCGACAGCCCCAGCATTTT
>TRBV4-2|-|TRBD1|TRBJ2-1
CASSQVGTAPKYNEQFF
TGTGCCAGCAGCCAGGTCGGGACAGCTCCTAAGTACAATGAGCAGTTCTTC
>TRBV28|-|-|TRBJ1-6
CASSFPKSPLHF
TGTGCCAGCAGTTTCCCAAAATCACCCCTCCACTTT
>TRBV11-1|-|-|TRBJ2-7
CASSPLGTSSYEQYF
TGTGCCAGCAGCCCACTAGGTACGAGCTCCTACGAGCAGTACTTC
>TRBV19|few|-|TRBJ1-4
CASSIAGSRQWEKLFF
TGTGCCAGTAGTATCGCTGGGAGCAGGCAGTGGGAAAAACTGTTTTTT
>TRBV29-1|once|-|TRBJ1-1
CSHRGGNTEAFF
TGCAGCCATCGAGGAGGGAACACTGAAGCTTTCTTT
>TRBV6-6|-|-|TRBJ2-3
CASSQIGRASIANTQYF
TGTGCCAGCAGTCAAATAGGCCGCGCTAGTATTGCAAATACGCAGTATTTT
>TRBV5-4|-|-|TRBJ1-1
CASRRTVNTEAFF
TGTGCCAGCAGAAGGACAGTGAACACTGAAGCTTTCTTT
>TRBV28|-|TRBD2|TRBJ2-5
CASSPDTSGSTQTQYF
TGTGCCAGCAGCCCAGATACTAGCGGGAGTACCCAGACCCAGTACTTC
>TRBV2|-|-|TRBJ1-5
CASSEESGFGNQPQHF
TGTGCCAGCAGTGAAGAGTCAGGGTTTGGGAATCAGCCCCAGCATTTT
>TRBV5-1|-|TRBD1|TRBJ1-4
CASSLNSAGGEKLFF
TGCGCCAGCAGCTTGAATTCGGCAGGGGGTGAAAAACTGTTTTTT
>TRBV10-3|-|-|TRBJ2-1
CAISAPQPGEQFF
TGTGCCATCAGTGCCCCTCAGCCGGGTGAGCAGTTCTTC
>TRBV14|few|TRBD2|TRBJ2-2
CASSSSGRADTGELFF
TGTGCCAGCAGCTCTAGCGGGAGGGCCGACACCGGGGAGCTGTTTTTT
>TRBV5-1|-|TRBD2|TRBJ2-5
CASSLGSGAETQYF
TGCGCCAGCAGCTTGGGTAGCGGGGCAGAGACCCAGTACTTC
>TRBV24-1|-|TRBD1|TRBJ1-2
CATSDWDRGYGYTF
TGTGCCACCAGTGATTGGGACAGGGGATATGGCTACACCTTC
>TRBV20-1|-|-|TRBJ1-5
CSASASYNQPQHF
TGCAGTGCTAGTGCTAGCTACAATCAGCCCCAGCATTTT
>TRBV2|-|TRBD1|TRBJ1-5
CASKSRDRGSQPQHF
TGTGCCAGCAAATCCCGGGACAGGGGGTCTCAGCCCCAGCATTTT